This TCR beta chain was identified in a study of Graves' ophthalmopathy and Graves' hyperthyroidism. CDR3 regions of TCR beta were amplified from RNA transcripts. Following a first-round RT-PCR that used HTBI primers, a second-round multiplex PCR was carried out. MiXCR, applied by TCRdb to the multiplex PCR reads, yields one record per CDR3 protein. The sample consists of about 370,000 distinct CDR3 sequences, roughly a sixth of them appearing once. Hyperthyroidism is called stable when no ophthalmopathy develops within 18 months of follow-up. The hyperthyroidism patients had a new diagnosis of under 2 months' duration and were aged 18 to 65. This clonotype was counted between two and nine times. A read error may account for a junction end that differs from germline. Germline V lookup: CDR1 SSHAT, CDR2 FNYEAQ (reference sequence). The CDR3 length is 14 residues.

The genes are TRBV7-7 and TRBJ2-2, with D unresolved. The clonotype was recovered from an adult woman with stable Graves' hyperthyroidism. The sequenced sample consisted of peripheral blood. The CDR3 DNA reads TGTGCTAGCAGCCACGACTCAGCCACCGGGGAGCTGTTTTTT. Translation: CASSHDSATGELFF.